The next 28 T cell receptor beta chains were all read from a single sample in a study of T cell responses to AZD1222 COVID-19 vaccine. Clones were sequenced by immunoSEQ multiplex PCR, and TCRdb holds only the in-frame ones, with some missing. The sample contains some 150,000 clones, under 95% of which appear only once. The specimen comprised peripheral blood, sampled on day 0 of AZD1222 vaccination. These receptors were taken from an adult in good health.

This chain links TRBV10-3 with TRBJ2-1; possibly TRBD2 for D (6 bases). V lost 5 bases to trimming and J lost 6 bases, with 8 bases between them. The CDR3 covers 12 residues. Germline V gives CDR1 ENHRY, CDR2 SYGVKD. Written as DNA, the CDR3 is TGTGCCATCAGTCCGGGAGTCAATGAGCAGTTCTTC. Protein product: CAISPGVNEQFF.

The chain is built from TRBV28 and TRBJ2-5, with TRBD1 as a possible D gene (5 bases). Trimming cost V 6 bases and J 1 base, with 15 bases left between them. Per germline, CDR1 MDHEN and CDR2 SYDVKM. The CDR3 extends over 15 amino acids. CDR3 sequence (DNA): TGTGCCAGCAGCGCTTGGACACGGTCCCAAGAGACCCAGTACTTC. This sequence encodes CASSAWTRSQETQYF.

V is TRBV4-3 and J is TRBJ1-5; D unresolved. The CDR3 runs 13 residues. Germline CDR1 reads LGHNA; CDR2 reads YSLEER. Trimming stripped 6 bases from V and 6 bases from J, with 12 bases between. CDR3 coding DNA: TGCGCCAGCAGTACGGGAGGCGGTCAGCCCCAGCATTTT. It translates to CASSTGGGQPQHF.

This clone was seen once. This chain uses TRBV5-1 with TRBJ1-2; a possible D gene is TRBD1 (6 bases). V dropped 8 bases and J dropped 0 bases, with 20 bases sitting between them. The CDR3 contains 16 residues. The germline V gene has CDR1 SGHRS and CDR2 YFSETQ. CDR3 in amino acids: CASRGTSGKTNYGYTF. Written as DNA, the CDR3 is TGCGCCAGTAGGGGGACCTCCGGAAAGACTAACTATGGCTACACCTTC.

The V gene is TRBV7-9, the J gene TRBJ2-5; D perhaps matches TRBD2 (6 bases). With 5 bases removed from V and 5 bases from J, the gap between germline ends came to 12 bases. Germline assignment: CDR1 SEHNR and CDR2 FQNEAQ (reference sequence). This CDR3 is built from 13 residues. As DNA, the CDR3 is TGTGCCAGCAGCGCCCTTCGGGGGGAGACCCAGTACTTC. This codes for CASSALRGETQYF.

The chain recombines TRBV18 with TRBJ2-7, with D possibly matching TRBD1 (5 bases). Trimming took 4 bases from V and 5 from J, leaving 12 bases between them. Per the germline V gene, CDR1 is KGHSH and CDR2 is LQKENI. This CDR3 is 13 amino acids long. CDR3 sequence: CASSRQISDEQYF. The CDR3 coding sequence is TGTGCCAGCTCACGACAGATCTCAGACGAGCAGTACTTC.

This chain connects TRBV5-1 to TRBJ1-3, with D tentatively TRBD1 (5 bases). The CDR3 covers 16 residues. Germline CDR1 and CDR2: SGHRS and YFSETQ. V was shortened by 0 bases and J by 4 bases, with 14 bases between the two germline ends. The CDR3 sequence: CASSLDAGGGGNTIYF. Here the CDR3 DNA reads TGCGCCAGCAGCTTGGACGCGGGGGGAGGAGGAAACACCATATATTTT.

This chain links TRBV7-2 with TRBJ2-7; the D call may be TRBD1 or TRBD2 (6 bases each). Trimming shortened V by 1 base and J by 2 bases, and 9 bases separated the two germline ends. CDR1 and CDR2 from the germline V gene are SGHTA and FQGNSA. There are 14 residues in the CDR3. The CDR3 reads CASSLDGGPYEQYF. The CDR3 coding sequence is TGTGCCAGCAGCTTAGACGGGGGCCCCTACGAGCAGTACTTC.

The chain combines TRBV11-1 with TRBJ2-5; D may match TRBD1 or TRBD2 (5 bases each). The V end lost 4 bases, the J end lost 5 bases, and 11 bases lay between the germline ends. The CDR3 spans 13 residues. Germline CDR1 SGHAT, CDR2 FQDESV (reference sequence). CDR3 amino acids: CASSWGRSETQYF. The CDR3 DNA reads as TGTGCCAGCAGCTGGGGACGGTCGGAGACCCAGTACTTC.

The gene calls are TRBV5-6 and TRBJ2-5, with 9 bases matching TRBD1. Germline V gene data show CDR1 as SGHDT and CDR2 as YYEEEE. The CDR3 is 16 residues long. V was clipped by 4 bases and J by 5 bases; unmatched bases: 12. CDR3 region: CASSHRRQGGRETQYF. As DNA, the CDR3 is TGTGCCAGCAGCCACCGACGACAGGGGGGACGGGAGACCCAGTACTTC.

A single count supports this clone. J is TRBJ1-4 and V is TRBV29-1; D perhaps matches TRBD1 (5 bases). Germline V gives CDR1 SQVTM, CDR2 ANQGSEA. Between the trimmed V and J ends, which lost 6 bases and 2 bases, there was a span of 13 bases. The CDR3 is 14 amino acids. This chain's CDR3 is CSVKGDDTNEKLFF. The CDR3 DNA reads as TGCAGCGTCAAAGGGGACGACACTAATGAAAAACTGTTTTTT.

This rearrangement joins TRBV11-2 to TRBJ2-7, with D tentatively TRBD2 (6 bases). This CDR3 has 16 residues. The V end was cut by 5 bases, the J end by 0 bases, with 17 bases between. Per germline, CDR1 SGHAT and CDR2 FQNNGV. Here the CDR3 reads CASSRSEGSNSYEQYF. DNA of the CDR3: TGTGCCAGCAGCCGTTCGGAGGGGTCCAACTCCTACGAGCAGTACTTC.

V usage is TRBV7-2 and J usage is TRBJ1-6, with 7 bases aligning to TRBD1. Germline-derived CDR1 and CDR2 are SGHTA and FQGNSA. Trimming at V came to 7 bases and at J to 7 bases, leaving 10 bases not matched to a gene. This CDR3 has 15 residues. The CDR3 region has the DNA TGTGCCAGCACCAAAAGGGGACAGCCGAATTCACCCCTCCACTTT. It translates to CASTKRGQPNSPLHF.

The genes are TRBV18 and TRBJ1-1; D is unresolved. The germline V and J ends were trimmed by 1 base and 1 base, with 7 bases remaining between them. The germline CDR1 and CDR2 sequences are KGHSH and LQKENI. This CDR3 region has 14 residues. CDR3 coding DNA: TGTGCCAGCTCACCACTCTTGGAGAACACTGAAGCTTTCTTT. Translating gives CASSPLLENTEAFF.

The chain has TRBV6-5 and TRBJ2-5; 7 bases line up with TRBD2. V trimming: 6 bases; J trimming: 4 bases; junction bases outside the gene matches: 5. Germline V gives CDR1 MNHEY, CDR2 SVGAGI. The CDR3 has 13 amino acids. The CDR3 loop is CASRVTSRETQYF. The CDR3 bases are TGTGCCAGCAGAGTGACTAGCCGAGAGACCCAGTACTTC.

The J gene is TRBJ2-3, the V gene TRBV5-1; unclear D gene. Germline loops: CDR1 SGHRS, CDR2 YFSETQ. Trimming left V 6 bases short and J 4 bases short, with 18 bases between. The CDR3 runs 15 residues. CDR3 coding DNA: TGCGCCAGCAATTCCGGGTACAGCAGCGCAGATACGCAGTATTTT. Its translation: CASNSGYSSADTQYF.

J is TRBJ2-2 and V is TRBV4-3, with D perhaps matching TRBD2 (5 bases). The germline gives CDR1 LGHNA, CDR2 YSLEER. Trimming left V 2 bases short and J 7 bases short, with 8 bases between. This CDR3 comprises 13 residues. Here the CDR3 DNA reads TGCGCCAGCAGCCAAAAGAGGGACGGGGAGCTGTTTTTT. It translates to CASSQKRDGELFF.

V is TRBV6-1 and J is TRBJ2-7, with D possibly being TRBD2 (6 bases). The CDR3 runs 16 residues. Germline-derived CDR1 and CDR2 are MNHNS and SASEGT. Trimming removed 0 bases from V and 0 bases from J, with 12 bases in between. Here the CDR3 DNA reads TGTGCCAGCAGTGAAGCGCGGGGACTGATCTCCTACGAGCAGTACTTC. Its translation is CASSEARGLISYEQYF.

This clone is classed as medium-sized. J is TRBJ2-5 and V is TRBV5-6; D not resolved. V lost 1 base and J 5 bases, leaving 15 bases between the germline ends. This CDR3 has 15 amino acids. Germline CDR1 SGHDT, CDR2 YYEEEE. The CDR3 region is CASSLSFSTEETQYF. The CDR3 DNA reads as TGTGCCAGCAGCTTGAGTTTTAGCACCGAGGAGACCCAGTACTTC.

The rearrangement uses TRBV25-1 and TRBJ2-7, with 8 bases that match TRBD1. Germline V lookup: CDR1 MGHDK, CDR2 SYGVNS. There are 14 residues in the CDR3. The V segment lost 6 bases and the J segment 4 bases; nucleotides outside the gene matches: 8. CDR3 sequence (DNA): TGTGCCAGCAGGGAGACAGGGGTTTCGTACGAGCAGTACTTC. Translated, it gives CASRETGVSYEQYF.

The chain uses TRBV6-5 and TRBJ1-5; D might be TRBD1 (5 bases). The CDR3 spans 15 residues. The V gene's germline CDR1 is MNHEY and CDR2 SVGAGI. V lost 7 bases to trimming and J lost 0 bases, with 13 bases between them. CDR3 sequence: CASKGTGASNQPQHF. CDR3 nucleotide sequence: TGTGCCAGCAAGGGCACAGGTGCTAGCAATCAGCCCCAGCATTTT.

V and J are TRBV6-5 and TRBJ1-5; D is uncertain. V was pared by 8 bases and J by 3 bases, with 11 bases between. This CDR3 comprises 13 residues. The germline V gene has CDR1 MNHEY and CDR2 SVGAGI. The CDR3 region is CASGRQDNQPQHF. DNA of the CDR3: TGTGCCAGCGGTCGGCAGGACAATCAGCCCCAGCATTTT.

The chain recombines TRBV5-1 with TRBJ1-2; 8 positions agree with TRBD1. Germline V gene data show CDR1 as SGHRS and CDR2 as YFSETQ. The CDR3 sequence is 18 residues long. With V trimmed by 4 bases and J by 5 bases, 19 bases remained unmatched. The CDR3 sequence is CASSRGFGQGGGNYGYTF. The CDR3 nucleotides are TGCGCCAGCAGCAGGGGTTTCGGACAGGGAGGGGGAAATTATGGCTACACCTTC.

This chain's CDR3 is CASSLTGGAVWEKLFF. The CDR3 nucleotides read TGCGCCAGCAGCTTGACCGGGGGCGCGGTTTGGGAAAAACTGTTTTTT. The V call is TRBV5-1, the J call TRBJ1-4, with D tentatively TRBD1 (6 bases). The germline V gene encodes CDR1 SGHRS and CDR2 YFSETQ. Deletions cut 1 base from V and 8 bases from J, with 18 bases between. The CDR3 runs to 16 residues.

The genes are TRBV10-3 and TRBJ2-6, with D perhaps TRBD2 (5 bases). V was shortened by 7 bases and J by 0 bases, with 13 bases between the two germline ends. Germline loops: CDR1 ENHRY, CDR2 SYGVKD. The CDR3 contains 16 residues. The CDR3 sequence is CAITPGWSSGANVLTF. The CDR3 DNA sequence: TGTGCCATCACCCCGGGGTGGAGCTCTGGGGCCAACGTCCTGACTTTC.

The rearrangement joins TRBV19 to TRBJ1-2; D uncertain. With 7 bases removed from V and 0 bases from J, the gap between germline ends came to 12 bases. The CDR3 length is 14 residues. From germline, CDR1 is LNHDA and CDR2 SQIVND (reference sequence). The CDR3: CASTKRETNYGYTF. The CDR3 coding sequence is TGTGCCAGTACCAAAAGAGAAACTAACTATGGCTACACCTTC.

The V gene is TRBV14, the J gene TRBJ2-5, with 13 nucleotides matching TRBD2. The CDR3 loop spans 17 amino acids. Per the germline V gene, CDR1 is SGHDN and CDR2 is FVKESK. V trimming: 6 bases; J trimming: 7 bases; junction bases outside the gene matches: 14. As DNA, the CDR3 is TGTGCCAGCAGTCCGGGACTAGCGGGGACCTCCCGGGGGACCCAGTACTTC. Translating gives CASSPGLAGTSRGTQYF.

The CDR3 sequence: CASSFGTSGSILNYEQYF. The CDR3 DNA reads TGTGCCAGCAGCTTCGGGACTAGCGGGTCAATCCTAAACTACGAGCAGTACTTC. This chain joins TRBV21-1 and TRBJ2-7; TRBD2, the D gene given by the table, was not confirmed from the DNA. TRBV21-1 is described as a pseudogene. The CDR3 loop spans 18 amino acids.